This T cell receptor beta chain is from a study of identical twins. General study points: Those out-of-frame alpha sequences shared by twins showed an excess of low generation probability. The authors drew conclusions from cross-sectional statistical analysis rather than following the same donors.

CDR1 and CDR2 (germline): SNHLY, FYNNEI. The CDR3 spans 15 residues. The V and J ends lost 6 bases and 0 bases, in that order; junction bases with no gene match: 4. TCRdb reprocessed the 5' RACE reads via MiXCR and lists one record per CDR3 protein. The data hold 280,000 or so distinct CDR3 sequences, with 8% to 9% observed a single time. This clonotype was seen only a few times. Its antigen remains unknown. The same specimen was also included in a second study, on yellow fever vaccine responses in identical twins.

The sample consisted of memory (CD45RO+) T cells sorted from blood. The clonotype originates from a young woman in good health. The chain has TRBV2 and TRBJ2-2, with 7 bases fitting TRBD1. The CDR3 spells CASRWTGTNTGELFF. In DNA form, the CDR3 reads TGTGCCAGCAGGTGGACAGGAACGAACACCGGGGAGCTGTTTTTT.